Listed below are T cell receptor beta chains from one sample, sequenced in a study of T cell clonotyping in hematopoietic cell transplantation. Method: immunoSEQ multiplex PCR; TCRdb's copy keeps in-frame clones and lacks some. The table lists roughly 44,000 clones, about 85% of them singletons, with approximately 3% in the top ten. The source material was peripheral blood mononuclear cells, sampled before stem cell transplant. These receptors all come from a man aged 55 to 70 with acute myeloid leukemia. Some clones in this sample may be carry-over from other donors' samples. The CDR3 runs from the conserved cysteine through the conserved F or W. D genes are given only for firm matches. A row's size may be missing; if present it is once, few, many or a size class.

clone_size: .; d_call: .; v_call: TRBV4-3; j_call: TRBJ2-3; cdr3_nt: TGCGCCAGCAGCCAAGACAGGGGACTTTCCGGGGATACGCAGTATTTT; cdr3_aa: CASSQDRGLSGDTQYF
clone_size: .; d_call: TRBD1; v_call: TRBV5-1; j_call: TRBJ1-1; cdr3_nt: TGCGCCAGCAGGTTGGGACAGCCGAACACTGAAGCTTTCTTT; cdr3_aa: CASRLGQPNTEAFF
clone_size: .; d_call: .; v_call: TRBV29-1; j_call: TRBJ2-1; cdr3_nt: TGCAGCGCGGCGGAGGTGCAGTTCTTC; cdr3_aa: CSAAEVQFF
clone_size: .; d_call: .; v_call: TRBV4-3; j_call: TRBJ1-5; cdr3_nt: TGCGCCAGCAGCCACGTGGGCAATCAGCCCCAGCATTTT; cdr3_aa: CASSHVGNQPQHF
clone_size: once; d_call: .; v_call: TRBV6-5; j_call: TRBJ2-1; cdr3_nt: TGTGCCAGCTGGCAGACGGGGGACCACAATGAGCAGTTCTTC; cdr3_aa: CASWQTGDHNEQFF
clone_size: .; d_call: TRBD1; v_call: TRBV28; j_call: TRBJ2-7; cdr3_nt: TGTGCCAGCAACGGACAGGGAGTCGAGCAGTACTTC; cdr3_aa: CASNGQGVEQYF
clone_size: .; d_call: .; v_call: TRBV9; j_call: TRBJ2-2; cdr3_nt: TGTGCCAGCAGCTCCAGGGTGGGCATCCCCGGGGAGCTGTTTTTT; cdr3_aa: CASSSRVGIPGELFF
clone_size: .; d_call: .; v_call: TRBV28; j_call: TRBJ1-6; cdr3_nt: TGTGCCAGCAGTTTAACCAGGGGCGCATCCTATAATTCACCCCTCCACTTT; cdr3_aa: CASSLTRGASYNSPLHF
clone_size: .; d_call: TRBD2; v_call: TRBV4-1; j_call: TRBJ2-3; cdr3_nt: TGCGCCAGCAGCCAAAGACTAGCTGGGGTAGGGGATACGCAGTATTTT; cdr3_aa: CASSQRLAGVGDTQYF
clone_size: .; d_call: .; v_call: TRBV2; j_call: TRBJ1-3; cdr3_nt: TGTGCCAGCTTTCCCGGGCTTTCGCGAGGAAACACCATATATTTT; cdr3_aa: CASFPGLSRGNTIYF
clone_size: .; d_call: .; v_call: TRBV6-1; j_call: TRBJ1-1; cdr3_nt: TGTGCCAGCAGCTCAGACATGAACACTGAAGCTTTCTTT; cdr3_aa: CASSSDMNTEAFF
clone_size: .; d_call: .; v_call: TRBV6-5; j_call: TRBJ2-7; cdr3_nt: TGTGCCAGCAGTTACTCGGGACCAATTCCCTACGAGCAGTACTTC; cdr3_aa: CASSYSGPIPYEQYF
clone_size: few; d_call: .; v_call: TRBV5-8; j_call: TRBJ1-6; cdr3_nt: TGTGCCAGCAGCTTGGAGGGGCGGGGACTTCCCCTCCACTTT; cdr3_aa: CASSLEGRGLPLHF
clone_size: .; d_call: TRBD1; v_call: TRBV6-1; j_call: TRBJ1-6; cdr3_nt: TGTGCCAGCAGTGTAACACAAATTCTTCGGGACAGGGTAAATTCACCCCTCCACTTT; cdr3_aa: CASSVTQILRDRVNSPLHF
clone_size: few; d_call: TRBD2; v_call: TRBV7-2; j_call: TRBJ2-3; cdr3_nt: TGTGCCAGCAGCTCCTTAGCGGGGGGGAGTACAGATACGCAGTATTTT; cdr3_aa: CASSSLAGGSTDTQYF
clone_size: few; d_call: TRBD1; v_call: TRBV5-8; j_call: TRBJ2-7; cdr3_nt: TGTGCCAGCCATTCCCGGGACAGGGGACGCTACGAGCAGTACTTC; cdr3_aa: CASHSRDRGRYEQYF
clone_size: .; d_call: .; v_call: TRBV21-1; j_call: TRBJ2-3; cdr3_nt: TGTGCCAGCCTCAGGGGGCCCTCCACAGATACGCAGTATTTT; cdr3_aa: CASLRGPSTDTQYF
clone_size: .; d_call: .; v_call: TRBV19; j_call: TRBJ1-4; cdr3_nt: TGTGCCAGTAGAATGAGGGGGGATAATGAAAAACTGTTTTTT; cdr3_aa: CASRMRGDNEKLFF
clone_size: .; d_call: .; v_call: TRBV2; j_call: TRBJ1-1; cdr3_nt: TGTGCCAGCATTCCCCCGAGAGGTGACGGGACTGAAGCTTTCTTT; cdr3_aa: CASIPPRGDGTEAFF
clone_size: .; d_call: .; v_call: TRBV11-2; j_call: TRBJ2-5; cdr3_nt: TGTGCCAGCGGGCCGGAGACCCAGTACTTC; cdr3_aa: CASGPETQYF
clone_size: .; d_call: .; v_call: TRBV19; j_call: TRBJ2-7; cdr3_nt: TGTGCCAGTAGTACGACTCTCAGGGGCGAGCAGTACTTC; cdr3_aa: CASSTTLRGEQYF
clone_size: .; d_call: .; v_call: TRBV7-2; j_call: TRBJ1-2; cdr3_nt: TGTGCCAGCAGCTCCCGCTATGGCTACACCTTC; cdr3_aa: CASSSRYGYTF
clone_size: .; d_call: TRBD2; v_call: TRBV13; j_call: TRBJ2-1; cdr3_nt: TGTGCCAGCAGCTTTTCTCTAGCGGGGGTCGGTGAGCAGTTCTTC; cdr3_aa: CASSFSLAGVGEQFF
clone_size: medium-sized; d_call: TRBD1; v_call: TRBV30; j_call: TRBJ1-6; cdr3_nt: TGTGCCCGGACAGGGACACAAAGGGCCCTCCACTTT; cdr3_aa: CARTGTQRALHF
clone_size: .; d_call: .; v_call: TRBV7-2; j_call: TRBJ2-7; cdr3_nt: TGTGCCAGCAGCTTAACGGATAGCTCCTACGAGCAGTACTTC; cdr3_aa: CASSLTDSSYEQYF
clone_size: once; d_call: .; v_call: TRBV7-2; j_call: TRBJ2-3; cdr3_nt: TGTGCCAGCAGCTTAAGGCCAGACACAGGGACCTTTAATACGCAGTATTTT; cdr3_aa: CASSLRPDTGTFNTQYF
clone_size: once; d_call: .; v_call: TRBV12-2; j_call: TRBJ1-5; cdr3_nt: TGTGCAAGTCGCTTCGGCTTTGGGGAGATCAATCAGCCCCAGCATTTT; cdr3_aa: CASRFGFGEINQPQHF
clone_size: .; d_call: .; v_call: TRBV19; j_call: TRBJ1-2; cdr3_nt: TGTGCCAGTGACGGGGTTCTCTATGGCTACACCTTC; cdr3_aa: CASDGVLYGYTF
clone_size: once; d_call: .; v_call: TRBV10-1; j_call: TRBJ1-1; cdr3_nt: TGCGCCAGCAGGGAGAGGGACACTGAAGCTTTCTTT; cdr3_aa: CASRERDTEAFF
clone_size: .; d_call: .; v_call: TRBV11-2; j_call: TRBJ1-1; cdr3_nt: TGTGCCAGCAGCTCGAGGACGGGACAGAACACTGAAGCTTTCTTT; cdr3_aa: CASSSRTGQNTEAFF
clone_size: .; d_call: TRBD1; v_call: TRBV27; j_call: TRBJ2-7; cdr3_nt: TGTGCCAGCAGTTTTCTCTGGGACAGGGGCTACGAGCAGTACTTC; cdr3_aa: CASSFLWDRGYEQYF
clone_size: .; d_call: TRBD2; v_call: TRBV7-6; j_call: TRBJ2-5; cdr3_nt: TGTGCCAGCAGCTTAGTGGGACTAGCGGCCCTCTTTAGCGGGACCCAGTACTTC; cdr3_aa: CASSLVGLAALFSGTQYF
clone_size: .; d_call: .; v_call: TRBV7-7; j_call: TRBJ2-2; cdr3_nt: TGTGCTAGCGGCCGGACAACGAACACCGGGGAGCTGTTTTTT; cdr3_aa: CASGRTTNTGELFF
clone_size: .; d_call: TRBD1; v_call: TRBV5-6; j_call: TRBJ1-5; cdr3_nt: TGTGCCAGCAGCTCCCCCCTGGCCGGGACAGAATATTTT; cdr3_aa: CASSSPLAGTEYF
clone_size: .; d_call: TRBD2; v_call: TRBV12-5; j_call: TRBJ2-5; cdr3_nt: TGTGCTAGTGGCCCCCCGGGGGGGGCGCGGTTATTTGAGACCCAGTACTTC; cdr3_aa: CASGPPGGARLFETQYF
clone_size: .; d_call: TRBD1; v_call: TRBV2; j_call: TRBJ2-7; cdr3_nt: TGTGCCAGCAGCCGGGACAGGGGACAATCGGAGCAGTACTTC; cdr3_aa: CASSRDRGQSEQYF
clone_size: .; d_call: .; v_call: TRBV7-9; j_call: TRBJ1-1; cdr3_nt: TGTGCCAGCAGCTTAGGGGGGCTCCGGGCCACTGAAGCTTTCTTT; cdr3_aa: CASSLGGLRATEAFF
clone_size: .; d_call: TRBD1; v_call: TRBV29-1; j_call: TRBJ1-2; cdr3_nt: TGCAGCGTTGGTGAATACGCGACAGGGGACCTTAACTATGGCTACACCTTC; cdr3_aa: CSVGEYATGDLNYGYTF
clone_size: .; d_call: .; v_call: TRBV7-8; j_call: TRBJ1-1; cdr3_nt: TGTGCCAGCAGCTCGACAGGTATGAACACTGAAGCTTTCTTT; cdr3_aa: CASSSTGMNTEAFF
clone_size: .; d_call: TRBD2; v_call: TRBV13; j_call: TRBJ2-3; cdr3_nt: TGTGCCAGCAGCTTGGGCGTGTCTAGCGGGGGGGCAGATACGCAGTATTTT; cdr3_aa: CASSLGVSSGGADTQYF
clone_size: .; d_call: .; v_call: TRBV7-8; j_call: TRBJ1-2; cdr3_nt: TGTGCCAGCAGCTTTGGGAGACAGGTTTATGGCTACACCTTC; cdr3_aa: CASSFGRQVYGYTF